Listed here is a single T cell receptor (beta chain). Exclusion applied to patients with autoimmune disease history or systemic immunosuppression. Sequenced by immunoSEQ multiplex PCR; TCRdb stores in-frame clones only, minus some. The data hold about 35,000 clones, with around four fifths observed a single time. The data belong to a study of OX40 agonist ivuxolimab in advanced cancers. Study in general: While on treatment, patients had intravenous ivuxolimab at 0.01 to 10 mg/kg every 2 weeks. A mean age of roughly 62 years, range about 23 to 90, was recorded, and 82.7% were male.

The material was CD4+ or CD8+ T cells sorted from blood, obtained in a trial of the OX40 agonist ivuxolimab. The sequence derives from an adult with an advanced solid tumor such as melanoma, head and neck, liver or kidney cancer.

The CDR3 reads CASSLDSGANQPQHF. The CDR3 bases are TGTGCCAGCAGCTTAGATTCAGGGGCCAATCAGCCCCAGCATTTT. V is TRBV7-2 and J is TRBJ1-5, with D possibly matching TRBD1 (6 bases). Trimming took 1 base from V and 3 from J, leaving 10 bases between them. The CDR3 spans 15 residues. Germline V lookup: CDR1 SGHTA, CDR2 FQGNSA.